The 32 T cell receptor beta chains given below trace back to one sample, sequenced in a study of blood T cell repertoires in COVID-19. Using immunoSEQ multiplex PCR, the repertoire was profiled, and TCRdb retains in-frame clones only, with some absent. The repertoire holds about 95,000 clones, with 70% to 90% as singletons. Sequencing was carried out using peripheral blood. All receptors derive from a human donor in a cohort sampled during active COVID-19.

The chain joins TRBV9 to TRBJ1-4; D remains unclear. Trimming took off 0 bases at V and 4 bases at J, with 10 bases between the two ends. This CDR3 is built from 15 residues. From germline, CDR1 is SGDLS and CDR2 YYNGEE. CDR3 DNA: TGTGCCAGCAGCGTAGCACCAGACTTTAATGAAAAACTGTTTTTT. Translation: CASSVAPDFNEKLFF.

This clone was seen only a few times. This chain uses TRBV7-9 with TRBJ2-7; perhaps TRBD2 as D (5 bases). CDR1 and CDR2 from the germline V gene are SEHNR and FQNEAQ (reference sequence). V was trimmed by 6 bases and J by 7 bases, leaving 10 bases between them. The CDR3 covers 11 residues. The CDR3 here is CASSFSGEQYF. The DNA for the CDR3 is TGTGCCAGCAGTTTTTCGGGGGAGCAGTACTTC.

J is TRBJ1-3 and V is TRBV18; D is unresolved. V was trimmed by 2 bases and J by 0 bases, leaving 11 bases between them. CDR1 KGHSH and CDR2 LQKENI come from the germline V gene. This CDR3 region has 16 residues. For the CDR3, the DNA is TGTGCCAGCTCACCATATGGCACCAACTCTGGAAACACCATATATTTT. It codes for CASSPYGTNSGNTIYF.

This clone has only one observation. The chain combines TRBV30 with TRBJ1-5; a possible D gene is TRBD1 (5 bases). The CDR3 runs 14 residues. V was cut by 5 bases and J by 4 bases, with 15 bases left in between. Per the germline V gene, CDR1 is GTSNPN and CDR2 is SVGIG (reference sequence). CDR3 coding DNA: TGTGCCTGGGGGGGGAGCGCTCCAAATCAGCCCCAGCATTTT. It codes for CAWGGSAPNQPQHF.

J is TRBJ2-3 and V is TRBV5-6, with a tentative D call TRBD1 (6 bases). The germline gives CDR1 SGHDT, CDR2 YYEEEE. Trimming left V 7 bases short and J 4 bases short, with 25 bases between. The CDR3 extends over 17 amino acids. Written as DNA, the CDR3 is TGTGCCAGCCGGACAGCTGGTGAATACGGGGCCTCAGATACGCAGTATTTT. Its translation is CASRTAGEYGASDTQYF.

The J gene is TRBJ1-1, the V gene TRBV5-1; D possibly corresponds to TRBD1 (5 bases). Germline V lookup: CDR1 SGHRS, CDR2 YFSETQ. The length of the CDR3 is 15 residues. The ends were cut back, 0 bases at V and 3 bases at J, with 12 bases in the middle. The CDR3 coding sequence is TGCGCCAGCAGCTTGGTTGGGGGAGGTTACACTGAAGCTTTCTTT. It translates to CASSLVGGGYTEAFF.

The count of this clone is one. CDR3 coding DNA: TGTGCCAGCAGGAAGGGGGGGGCGCTTGAAAAACTGTTTTTT. This translates into CASRKGGALEKLFF. J is TRBJ1-4 and V is TRBV2; maybe TRBD1 (6 bases). V was pared by 6 bases and J by 7 bases, with 15 bases between. The germline CDR1 and CDR2 sequences are SNHLY and FYNNEI. The CDR3 contains 14 residues.

This clone has just one count. V is TRBV2 and J is TRBJ1-2, with TRBD1 as a possible D gene (6 bases). Germline CDR1 is SNHLY and CDR2 is FYNNEI. The CDR3 runs to 14 residues. Trimming removed 3 bases at V and 7 bases at J, with 15 bases between. In DNA, the CDR3 is TGTGCCAGCAGTGACACGACAGGATTGCGTGGCTACACCTTC. Translated, it gives CASSDTTGLRGYTF.

The J gene is TRBJ2-7, the V gene TRBV7-8, with a tentative D call TRBD1 (5 bases). Trimming left V 5 bases short and J 0 bases short, with 11 bases between. This CDR3 has 14 residues. In germline, CDR1 is SGHVS, CDR2 FQNEAQ. CDR3 DNA: TGTGCCAGCAGCGCCAGGGATGGCTCCTACGAGCAGTACTTC. Translation: CASSARDGSYEQYF.

This chain connects TRBV5-1 to TRBJ1-2; tentatively, D is TRBD1 (5 bases). The CDR3 runs to 13 residues. CDR1 and CDR2 from the germline V gene are SGHRS and YFSETQ. V lost 3 bases, J lost 4 bases, and 10 bases lay in between. The DNA for the CDR3 is TGCGCCAGCAGCTCAACAGGAAGCTATGGCTACACCTTC. It specifies CASSSTGSYGYTF.

The rearrangement links TRBV10-3 to TRBJ2-3; TRBD2 might be the D (5 bases). The germline V gene has CDR1 ENHRY and CDR2 SYGVKD. V dropped 9 bases and J dropped 0 bases, with 10 bases sitting between them. The CDR3 totals 13 residues. The CDR3: CAIHGVSTDTQYF. For the CDR3, the DNA is TGTGCCATTCACGGGGTTAGCACAGATACGCAGTATTTT.

CDR3 sequence: CASPGPSGGRTDTQYF. CDR3 sequence (DNA): TGTGCCAGCCCGGGACCTAGCGGGGGCCGAACAGATACGCAGTATTTT. The chain has TRBV18 and TRBJ2-3, with 10 bases matching TRBD2. Germline V gene sequence: CDR1 KGHSH, CDR2 LQKENI. CDR3 length: 16 residues. Germline trimming cut 8 bases from V and 3 bases from J; bases unmatched to any gene: 11.

This clone was seen only once. The chain joins TRBV30 to TRBJ2-3; D is uncertain. This CDR3 has 13 amino acids. V lost 0 bases and J 5 bases, leaving 9 bases between the germline ends. The germline CDR1 and CDR2 sequences are GTSNPN and SVGIG (reference sequence). The CDR3 protein is CAWSVIRGDTQYF. Written as DNA, the CDR3 is TGTGCCTGGAGTGTAATAAGAGGAGATACGCAGTATTTT.

This chain links TRBV5-6 with TRBJ2-6; no reliable D call. There are 16 residues in the CDR3. Germline CDR1 reads SGHDT; CDR2 reads YYEEEE. Trimming pared 4 bases from V and 0 bases from J, leaving 11 bases between. In DNA form, the CDR3 reads TGTGCCAGCAGCCCGGTTTTCACCTCTGGGGCCAACGTCCTGACTTTC. Protein: CASSPVFTSGANVLTF. Full variable domain (outside the CDR3, taken from reference TRBV5-6 and TRBJ2-6): DAGVTQSPTHLIKTRGQQVTLRCSPKSGHDTVSWYQQALGQGPQFIFQYYEEEERQRGNFPDRFSGHQFPNYSSELNVNALLLGDSALYLCASSPVFTSGANVLTFGAGSRLTVL.

The chain recombines TRBV19 with TRBJ1-1, with TRBD1 matching over 10 bases. The CDR3 has 13 amino acids. V gave up 5 bases and J gave up 5 bases; unmatched junction bases: 2. The germline V gene encodes CDR1 LNHDA and CDR2 SQIVND (reference sequence). CDR3 in amino acids: CASSADRGTEAFF. CDR3 DNA: TGTGCCAGTAGTGCGGACAGGGGGACTGAAGCTTTCTTT.

The chain recombines TRBV27 with TRBJ1-5; D is unresolved. This CDR3 has 14 amino acids. The V gene lost 5 bases and the J gene lost 6 bases, with 14 bases spanning the gap. Germline V gene data show CDR1 as MNHEY and CDR2 as SMNVEV (reference sequence). The chain's CDR3 is CASSPRGGFQPQHF. CDR3 DNA: TGTGCCAGCAGTCCCAGAGGTGGGTTTCAGCCCCAGCATTTT.

The V call is TRBV3-1 (or the pseudogene TRBV3-2), the J call TRBJ1-1; perhaps TRBD1 as D (5 bases). Germline values: CDR1 LGHDT, CDR2 YNNKEL (reference sequence). There are 14 residues in the CDR3. V was cut by 0 bases and J by 1 base, with 6 bases left in between. In DNA, the CDR3 is TGTGCCAGCAGCCAAGACCAGGGGAACACTGAAGCTTTCTTT. Protein product: CASSQDQGNTEAFF.

This clone occurred a few times. The gene calls are TRBV7-9 and TRBJ1-6, with 9 nucleotides matching TRBD1. CDR1 is SEHNR, CDR2 FQNEAQ, per germline (reference sequence). The junction had 1 base not matched to a gene; V was cut back by 1 base and J by 9 bases. This CDR3 comprises 14 residues. This CDR3 is CASSLGDRVSPLHF. In DNA, the CDR3 is TGTGCCAGCAGCTTAGGGGACAGGGTTTCACCCCTCCACTTT.

This rearrangement joins TRBV7-2 to TRBJ1-4; tentatively, D is TRBD1 (5 bases). This CDR3 spans 13 amino acids. V shed 2 bases and J shed 10 bases, with 11 bases lying between them. CDR1 is SGHTA and CDR2 is FQGNSA in the germline V gene. The CDR3 reads CASSLSLGLKLFF. DNA of the CDR3: TGTGCCAGCAGCTTAAGTCTGGGGCTAAAACTGTTTTTT.

The J gene is TRBJ2-5, the V gene TRBV18, with a weak D call TRBD1 (7 bases). Per the germline V gene, CDR1 is KGHSH and CDR2 is LQKENI. V lost 0 bases and J 4 bases, leaving 12 bases between the germline ends. The CDR3 spans 15 residues. CDR3 nucleotides: TGTGCCAGCTCACCACCCCAGGGGGGAAGAGAGACCCAGTACTTC. Protein product: CASSPPQGGRETQYF.

V and J are TRBV2 and TRBJ2-5, with TRBD2 matching over 7 bases. The J segment lost 5 bases and the V segment lost 6 bases, leaving 9 bases of the junction unmatched. This CDR3 has 14 residues. Per the germline V gene, CDR1 is SNHLY and CDR2 is FYNNEI. In DNA form, the CDR3 reads TGTGCCAGCAGCCGGGACTACTCCGCGGAGACCCAGTACTTC. This encodes CASSRDYSAETQYF.

This chain joins TRBV5-1 and TRBJ2-5, with TRBD2 identical over 9 bases. In germline, CDR1 is SGHRS, CDR2 YFSETQ. This CDR3 region has 15 residues. Trimming cost V 0 bases and J 5 bases; bases outside gene matches: 5. CDR3 sequence: CASSLVAGGLETQYF. In DNA, the CDR3 is TGCGCCAGCAGCTTGGTGGCGGGGGGGCTTGAGACCCAGTACTTC.

This chain uses TRBV6-6 with TRBJ1-2, with 10 positions matching TRBD1. V lost 6 bases to trimming and J lost 7 bases; unmatched junction nucleotides: 11. This CDR3 is 15 amino acids long. CDR1 and CDR2 from the germline V gene are MNHNY and SVGAGI (reference sequence). CDR3 sequence reads: CASSREDRGRSGYTF. CDR3 sequence (DNA): TGTGCCAGCAGCCGGGAAGACAGGGGGCGGAGTGGCTACACCTTC.

The chain couples TRBV19 to TRBJ1-5, with TRBD1 as a possible D gene (6 bases). V gave up 5 bases and J gave up 3 bases, with 14 bases separating them. In germline, CDR1 is LNHDA, CDR2 SQIVND (reference sequence). CDR3 length equals 15 residues. In DNA form, the CDR3 reads TGTGCCAGTAGTCCTCAGGGGACGAACAATCAGCCCCAGCATTTT. Protein: CASSPQGTNNQPQHF. Complete variable domain (other parts from reference TRBV19 and TRBJ1-5): DGGITQSPKYLFRKEGQNVTLSCEQNLNHDAMYWYRQDPGQGLRLIYYSQIVNDFQKGDIAEGYSVSREKKESFPLTVTSAQKNPTAFYLCASSPQGTNNQPQHFGDGTRLSIL.

The chain carries TRBV30 and TRBJ1-2, with TRBD1 as a possible D gene (6 bases). With 1 base removed from V and 8 bases from J, the gap between germline ends came to 17 bases. From germline, CDR1 is GTSNPN and CDR2 SVGIG (reference sequence). The CDR3 runs 14 residues. CDR3 in amino acids: CAWSERGRMWGYTF. The CDR3 DNA reads as TGTGCCTGGAGTGAGCGGGGGCGGATGTGGGGCTACACCTTC.

The gene calls are TRBV7-3 and TRBJ1-1; perhaps TRBD1 as D (5 bases). This CDR3 comprises 15 residues. The V end was cut by 0 bases, the J end by 4 bases, with 12 bases between. Per the germline V gene, CDR1 is SGHTA and CDR2 is FQGTGA. The CDR3 loop is CASSLTGLIFTEAFF. In nucleotides, the CDR3 is TGTGCCAGCAGCTTAACGGGACTCATATTCACTGAAGCTTTCTTT.

The rearrangement uses TRBV2 and TRBJ2-3, with TRBD2 identical over 9 bases. Trimming cost V 7 bases and J 2 bases; bases outside gene matches: 7. The CDR3 is 15 amino acids. The germline gives CDR1 SNHLY, CDR2 FYNNEI. The CDR3 here is CASIQIAGVTDTQYF. The CDR3 region has the DNA TGTGCCAGCATCCAAATAGCGGGGGTCACAGATACGCAGTATTTT.

The chain recombines TRBV4-1 with TRBJ2-2, with TRBD1 as a possible D gene (6 bases). CDR3 length: 15 residues. CDR1 is MGHRA, CDR2 YSYEKL, per germline. V was shortened by 3 bases and J by 7 bases, with 15 bases between the two germline ends. CDR3 nucleotides: TGCGCCAGCAGCCAGTCGACAGGTTTGGGCGGGGAGCTGTTTTTT. It encodes CASSQSTGLGGELFF.

V is TRBV20-1 and J is TRBJ1-4; unclear D gene. The germline CDR1 and CDR2 sequences are DFQATT and SNEGSKA (reference sequence). The length of the CDR3 is 12 residues. V was cut by 3 bases and J by 5 bases, with 7 bases left in between. For the CDR3, the DNA is TGCAGTGCTAGTTTTGCGAATGAAAAACTGTTTTTT. Its protein product is CSASFANEKLFF.

The chain uses TRBV6-5 and TRBJ1-2; TRBD1 agrees at 7 bases. The CDR3 is 12 residues long. In germline, CDR1 is MNHEY, CDR2 SVGAGI. V was pared by 6 bases and J by 7 bases, with 5 bases of the junction left unmatched. The CDR3 coding sequence is TGTGCCAGCAGACCCCAGGGGGGTGGCTACACCTTC. This encodes CASRPQGGGYTF.

The chain employs TRBV27 and TRBJ2-7; 12 bases map to TRBD2. Per the germline V gene, CDR1 is MNHEY and CDR2 is SMNVEV (reference sequence). Trimming removed 6 bases from V and 4 bases from J; junction bases left unmatched: 7. The length of the CDR3 is 15 residues. CDR3 amino acids: CASSPLAGGIYEQYF. The DNA of the CDR3 is TGTGCCAGCAGCCCACTAGCGGGGGGAATATACGAGCAGTACTTC.

The rearrangement joins TRBV5-1 to TRBJ1-6; TRBD1 might be the D (6 bases). V was shortened by 4 bases and J by 8 bases, with 19 bases between the two germline ends. There are 16 residues in the CDR3. Germline CDR1 is SGHRS and CDR2 is YFSETQ. The CDR3 protein is CASSGGRGLQDSPLHF. In nucleotides, the CDR3 is TGCGCCAGCAGCGGAGGAAGGGGGTTGCAGGATTCACCCCTCCACTTT.